The text below deals with one TCR beta chain. The antigen is unknown. The same CDR3 can be traced to other DNA sequences in this sample. Treatment denoted: oral pan-JAK inhibitor, 5-10 mg twice daily. In germline, CDR1 is KGHSH, CDR2 LQKENI. V shed 0 bases, J shed 2 bases, and the junction held 0 bases outside the gene matches. The CDR3 runs 14 residues. Investigators isolated RNA and reverse transcribed it into cDNA to act as the sequencing template. Clones were sequenced by immunoSEQ multiplex PCR, and TCRdb holds only the in-frame ones, with some missing. The sample carries 200,000 or so clones, roughly two fifths recorded once. These data belong to a study of CD8+ T cells in alopecia areata. Whole-study results and caveats: There was only one nonresponder, so it was unclear how baseline CD8+ expansion relates to response. Scalp sequencing captures resident alphabeta T cells of normal skin too. While tofacitinib was given, many expanded lesional clones persisted in scalp and blood. Tofacitinib significantly reduced both scalp clonality and expanded CD8+ clones among the top 100.

The TCR was taken from a human donor with alopecia areata. Source: CD4+ T cells sorted from blood, taken around week 31, from a patient treated with tofacitinib. V is TRBV18 and J is TRBJ1-2, with 7 bases lining up with TRBD1. CDR3: CASSPPGQNYGYTF. DNA for the CDR3: TGTGCCAGCTCACCACCGGGACAGAACTATGGCTACACCTTC.